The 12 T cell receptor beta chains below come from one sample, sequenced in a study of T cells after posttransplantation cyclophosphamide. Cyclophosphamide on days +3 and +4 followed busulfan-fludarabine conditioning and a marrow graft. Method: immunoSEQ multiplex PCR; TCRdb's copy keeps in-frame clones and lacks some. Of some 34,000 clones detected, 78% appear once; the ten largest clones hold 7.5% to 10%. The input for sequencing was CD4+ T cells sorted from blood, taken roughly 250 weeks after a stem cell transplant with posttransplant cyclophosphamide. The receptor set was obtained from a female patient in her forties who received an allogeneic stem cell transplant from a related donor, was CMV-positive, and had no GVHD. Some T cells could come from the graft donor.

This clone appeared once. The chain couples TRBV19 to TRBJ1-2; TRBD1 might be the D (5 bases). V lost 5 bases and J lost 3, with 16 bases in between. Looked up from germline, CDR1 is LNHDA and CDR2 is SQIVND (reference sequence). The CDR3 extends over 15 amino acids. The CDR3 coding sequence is TGTGCCAGTAGTGGTCGGGGGGATTGGGACTATGGCTACACCTTC. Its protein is CASSGRGDWDYGYTF.

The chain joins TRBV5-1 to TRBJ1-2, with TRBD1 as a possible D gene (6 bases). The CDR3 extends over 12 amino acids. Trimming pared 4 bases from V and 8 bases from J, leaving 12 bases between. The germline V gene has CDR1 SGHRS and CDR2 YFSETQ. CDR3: CASSTTGSGYTF. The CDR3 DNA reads TGCGCCAGCAGCACGACAGGTTCCGGCTACACCTTC.

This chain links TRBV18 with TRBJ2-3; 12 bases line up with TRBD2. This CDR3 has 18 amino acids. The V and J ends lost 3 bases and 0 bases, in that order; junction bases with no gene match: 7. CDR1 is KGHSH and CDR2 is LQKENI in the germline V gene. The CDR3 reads CASSPMTSGGPSTDTQYF. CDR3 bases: TGTGCCAGCTCACCGATGACTAGCGGGGGCCCTAGCACAGATACGCAGTATTTT.

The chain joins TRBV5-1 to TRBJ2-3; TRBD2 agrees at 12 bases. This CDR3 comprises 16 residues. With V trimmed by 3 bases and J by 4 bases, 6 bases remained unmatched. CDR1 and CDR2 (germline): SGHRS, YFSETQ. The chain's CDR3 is CASSWTSGDMPDTQYF. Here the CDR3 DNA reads TGCGCCAGCAGCTGGACTAGCGGGGATATGCCAGATACGCAGTATTTT.

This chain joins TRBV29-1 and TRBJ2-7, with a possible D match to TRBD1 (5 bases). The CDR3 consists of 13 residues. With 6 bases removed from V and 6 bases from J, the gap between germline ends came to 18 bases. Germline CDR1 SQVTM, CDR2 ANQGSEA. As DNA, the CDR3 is TGCAGCGTCCTACGCTTAGGGGTTTCCGAGCAGTACTTC. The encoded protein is CSVLRLGVSEQYF.

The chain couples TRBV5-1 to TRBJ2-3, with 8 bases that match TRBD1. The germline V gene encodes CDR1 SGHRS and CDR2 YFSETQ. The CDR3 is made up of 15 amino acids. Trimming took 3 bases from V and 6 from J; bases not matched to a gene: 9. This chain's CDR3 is CASSYRDRWGDTQYF. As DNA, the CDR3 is TGCGCCAGCAGCTACAGGGACAGGTGGGGGGATACGCAGTATTTT.

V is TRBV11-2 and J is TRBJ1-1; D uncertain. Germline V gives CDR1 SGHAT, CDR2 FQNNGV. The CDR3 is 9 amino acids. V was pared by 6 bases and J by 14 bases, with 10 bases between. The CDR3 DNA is TGTGCCAGCAGTCCCCCCCTCTTCTTT. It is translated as CASSPPLFF.

CDR3: CASSLEQGRAFF. The CDR3 DNA follows: TGTGCCAGCAGCTTAGAGCAGGGTAGAGCTTTCTTT. J is TRBJ1-1 and V is TRBV11-2; tentatively, D is TRBD1 (5 bases). V was pared by 0 bases and J by 10 bases, with 9 bases between. The CDR3 sequence is 12 residues long. Germline V gene data show CDR1 as SGHAT and CDR2 as FQNNGV.

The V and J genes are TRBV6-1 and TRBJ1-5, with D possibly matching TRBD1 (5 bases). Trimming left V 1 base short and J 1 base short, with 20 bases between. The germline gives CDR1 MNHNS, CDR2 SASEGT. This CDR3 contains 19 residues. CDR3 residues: CASSEVVRGEALSNQPQHF. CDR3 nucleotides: TGTGCCAGCAGTGAAGTGGTCCGAGGGGAGGCCTTAAGCAATCAGCCCCAGCATTTT.

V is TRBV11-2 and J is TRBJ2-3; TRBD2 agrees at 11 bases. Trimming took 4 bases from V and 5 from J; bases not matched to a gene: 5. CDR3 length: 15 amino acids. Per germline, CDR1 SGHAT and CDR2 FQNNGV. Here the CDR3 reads CASSYSGGARDTQYF. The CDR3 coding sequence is TGTGCCAGCAGCTATAGCGGGGGGGCCAGAGATACGCAGTATTTT.

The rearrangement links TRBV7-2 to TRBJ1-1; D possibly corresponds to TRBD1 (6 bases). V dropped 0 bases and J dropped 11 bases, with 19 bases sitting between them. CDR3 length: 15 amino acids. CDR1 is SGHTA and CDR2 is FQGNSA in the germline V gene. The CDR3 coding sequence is TGTGCCAGCAGCTTAGCTGCGGACAGTACCCTGCGGGCTTTCTTT. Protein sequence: CASSLAADSTLRAFF.

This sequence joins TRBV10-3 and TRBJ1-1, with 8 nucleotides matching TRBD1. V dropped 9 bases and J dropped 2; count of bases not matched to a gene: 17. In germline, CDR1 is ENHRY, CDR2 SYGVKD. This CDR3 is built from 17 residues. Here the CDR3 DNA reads TGTGCCATAAATTACGCCGGACCAGGACAGGGAAACACTGAAGCTTTCTTT. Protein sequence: CAINYAGPGQGNTEAFF.